The 11 T cell receptor beta chains below were found in one sample sequenced in a study of blood T cell repertoires in COVID-19. This table comes from immunoSEQ multiplex PCR, and its TCRdb copy is limited to in-frame clones, with some not included. The sample holds around 500,000 clones, 70% to 90% seen once. Sequenced: PBMCs or T cells enriched from blood (not recorded which). The receptors here all came from a middle-aged woman who had recovered from COVID-19.

CDR3: CASSYLETYEQYF. In nucleotides, the CDR3 is TGTGCCAGCAGTTACTTGGAGACCTACGAGCAGTACTTC. V and J are TRBV6-5 and TRBJ2-7; D not resolved. CDR1 and CDR2 from the germline V gene are MNHEY and SVGAGI. This CDR3 region has 13 residues. V gave up 1 base and J gave up 2 bases, with 6 bases separating them.

This chain links TRBV29-1 with TRBJ1-1, with 9 positions matching TRBD1. J lost 5 bases, V lost 7 bases, and 11 bases had no gene match. The CDR3 has 14 amino acids. Per the germline V gene, CDR1 is SQVTM and CDR2 is ANQGSEA. The CDR3 here is CSAWDRARGTEAFF. CDR3 sequence (DNA): TGCAGCGCCTGGGACAGGGCGAGGGGAACTGAAGCTTTCTTT. The full variable domain, with the rest looked up from reference TRBV29-1 and TRBJ1-1, is SAVISQKPSRDICQRGTSLTIQCQVDSQVTMMFWYRQQPGQSLTLIATANQGSEATYESGFVIDKFPISRPNLTFSTLTVSNMSPEDSSIYLCSAWDRARGTEAFFGQGTRLTVV.

The gene calls are TRBV11-3 and TRBJ1-2; D unclear. The CDR3 extends over 15 amino acids. V lost 5 bases and J lost 1, with 14 bases in between. Germline CDR1 and CDR2: SGHNT and YENEEA. The CDR3 reads CASSPGRGYNYGYTF. CDR3 DNA sequence: TGTGCCAGCAGCCCCGGAAGAGGCTATAACTATGGCTACACCTTC. The full variable domain, completed using reference TRBV11-3 and TRBJ1-2, is EAGVVQSPRYKIIEKKQPVAFWCNPISGHNTLYWYLQNLGQGPELLIRYENEEAVDDSQLPKDRFSAERLKGVDSTLKIQPAELGDSAVYLCASSPGRGYNYGYTFGSGTRLTVV.

DNA of the CDR3: TGTGCCAGCAGCGTAGAAGGGGGCGGTGAAAAACTGTTTTTT. Translating it yields CASSVEGGGEKLFF. V usage is TRBV9 and J usage is TRBJ1-4, with TRBD1 matching 7 bases. Germline V gene sequence: CDR1 SGDLS, CDR2 YYNGEE. After removal of 0 bases from V and 7 bases from J, the junction contained 3 bases not matched to a gene. This CDR3 region has 14 residues.

The chain uses TRBV2 and TRBJ1-6; possibly TRBD1 for D (5 bases). The CDR3 sequence is 16 residues long. Between the trimmed V and J ends, which lost 2 bases and 7 bases, there was a span of 15 bases. Germline V gives CDR1 SNHLY, CDR2 FYNNEI. The CDR3 DNA is TGTGCCAGCAGTGAATGGGGGGGATCGGCAAATTCACCCCTCCACTTT. This encodes CASSEWGGSANSPLHF.

This clone has only one observation. This chain uses TRBV5-6 with TRBJ1-4; 10 bases are shared with TRBD1. With V trimmed by 4 bases and J by 7 bases, 13 bases remained unmatched. The CDR3 is 17 amino acids. Germline-derived CDR1 and CDR2 are SGHDT and YYEEEE. The CDR3 sequence is CASSRGTGVLVGEKLFF. The CDR3 nucleotides read TGTGCCAGCAGCCGCGGGACAGGGGTTTTAGTTGGTGAAAAACTGTTTTTT.

This chain links TRBV18 with TRBJ2-5; 8 bases align to TRBD1. V shed 3 bases and J 3 bases; nucleotides not matched to a gene: 6. CDR3 size: 15 residues. CDR1 KGHSH and CDR2 LQKENI come from the germline V gene. The CDR3 bases are TGTGCCAGCTCACCCCAACAGGGGGTGGAAGAGACCCAGTACTTC. It translates to CASSPQQGVEETQYF.

Only one count was recorded for this clone. The chain recombines TRBV5-6 with TRBJ1-5, with 7 bases aligning to TRBD1. The CDR3 runs 17 residues. V gave up 0 bases and J gave up 3 bases; unmatched junction bases: 9. In germline, CDR1 is SGHDT, CDR2 YYEEEE. CDR3 bases: TGTGCCAGCAGCTTGGCGAAGGGGGCAGGTGTCAATCAGCCCCAGCATTTT. As protein: CASSLAKGAGVNQPQHF. The complete variable domain, with remaining parts taken from reference TRBV5-6 and TRBJ1-5, reads DAGVTQSPTHLIKTRGQQVTLRCSPKSGHDTVSWYQQALGQGPQFIFQYYEEEERQRGNFPDRFSGHQFPNYSSELNVNALLLGDSALYLCASSLAKGAGVNQPQHFGDGTRLSIL.

The chain has TRBV5-1 and TRBJ2-7; TRBD1 matches at 9 bases. Germline CDR1 is SGHRS and CDR2 is YFSETQ. The CDR3 totals 13 residues. V dropped 2 bases and J dropped 4; count of bases not matched to a gene: 1. CDR3 DNA sequence: TGCGCCAGCAGCTTTGGGACAGGGTACGAGCAGTACTTC. Translating gives CASSFGTGYEQYF.

The chain joins TRBV4-3 to TRBJ1-2, with 11 bases matching TRBD1. V trimming: 5 bases; J trimming: 8 bases; junction bases outside the gene matches: 25. Germline V gene sequence: CDR1 LGHNA, CDR2 YSLEER. This CDR3 is built from 20 residues. The chain's CDR3 is CASSTDAGTGGGTRAIGYTF. The CDR3 bases are TGCGCCAGCAGCACTGACGCCGGGACAGGGGGTGGCACAAGAGCTATCGGCTACACCTTC.

This rearrangement joins TRBV5-1 to TRBJ1-2; 8 nucleotides match TRBD1. V lost 2 bases, J lost 6 bases, and 12 bases stayed unmatched. The germline V gene has CDR1 SGHRS and CDR2 YFSETQ. This CDR3 is 16 amino acids long. CDR3 protein: CASSFSALTGENGYTF. The CDR3 DNA follows: TGCGCCAGCAGCTTCTCTGCCTTGACAGGGGAGAATGGCTACACCTTC.